A single sample is the source of the 27 T cell receptor beta chains below, sequenced in a study of blood T cell repertoires in COVID-19. Measured with immunoSEQ multiplex PCR; TCRdb has only the in-frame clones, and not every one. The data show 150,000 to 200,000 clones, with 82% seen just once and around 11% held by the top ten. Sample: PBMCs or T cells enriched from blood (not recorded which). The receptor source for this set is a man aged 40-49 years who had recovered from COVID-19.

This clone came up once. The chain uses TRBV19 and TRBJ1-2; 9 positions match TRBD1. Germline V lookup: CDR1 LNHDA, CDR2 SQIVND (reference sequence). This CDR3 region has 15 residues. J was trimmed by 2 bases and V by 5 bases; bases with no gene match: 6. The CDR3 loop is CASSPGTGRNYGYTF. The CDR3 bases are TGTGCCAGTAGTCCTGGGACAGGGAGAAACTATGGCTACACCTTC. Together with reference TRBV19 and TRBJ1-2, the CDR3 gives the full variable domain: DGGITQSPKYLFRKEGQNVTLSCEQNLNHDAMYWYRQDPGQGLRLIYYSQIVNDFQKGDIAEGYSVSREKKESFPLTVTSAQKNPTAFYLCASSPGTGRNYGYTFGSGTRLTVV.

The V gene is TRBV6-5, the J gene TRBJ2-3, with 11 nucleotides matching TRBD1. V trimming: 6 bases; J trimming: 2 bases; junction bases outside the gene matches: 1. CDR1 is MNHEY, CDR2 SVGAGI, per germline. This CDR3 region has 14 residues. CDR3 nucleotide sequence: TGTGCCAGCAGAGGACAGGGGGCCACAGATACGCAGTATTTT. Its translation: CASRGQGATDTQYF.

This rearrangement joins TRBV11-2 to TRBJ1-6; 12 bases map to TRBD1. From germline, CDR1 is SGHAT and CDR2 FQNNGV. The CDR3 is 17 residues long. Losses at the gene ends were 2 bases for V and 7 bases for J; bases not matched to a gene: 6. CDR3 sequence reads: CASSLFIGTGGNSPLHF. DNA for the CDR3: TGTGCCAGCAGCTTATTTATCGGGACAGGGGGCAATTCACCCCTCCACTTT.

The CDR3: CASSPTLTASGSYNEQFF. The CDR3, as DNA: TGTGCCAGCAGTCCTACTCTCACCGCTAGCGGCTCCTACAATGAGCAGTTCTTC. The chain links TRBV7-3 to TRBJ2-1; 7 nucleotides line up with TRBD2. After removal of 6 bases from V and 0 bases from J, the junction contained 14 bases not matched to a gene. The CDR3 totals 18 residues. The germline gives CDR1 SGHTA, CDR2 FQGTGA. The full variable domain, in which reference TRBV7-3 and TRBJ2-1 provide the parts outside the CDR3, is GAGVSQTPSNKVTEKGKYVELRCDPISGHTALYWYRQSLGQGPEFLIYFQGTGAADDSGLPNDRFFAVRPEGSVSTLKIQRTERGDSAVYLCASSPTLTASGSYNEQFFGPGTRLTVL.

The V and J genes are TRBV7-2 and TRBJ2-1; maybe TRBD2 (7 bases). The CDR3 covers 16 residues. Germline V gene data show CDR1 as SGHTA and CDR2 as FQGNSA. V was shortened by 4 bases and J by 9 bases, with 22 bases between the two germline ends. The CDR3 nucleotides read TGTGCCAGCAGCTCCCTGGGGGCAGCGGGAAAACGTGAGCAGTTCTTC. Protein: CASSSLGAAGKREQFF.

This rearrangement joins TRBV9 to TRBJ2-2; 9 bases are shared with TRBD2. This CDR3 is built from 15 residues. J gave up 7 bases and V 3 bases, and 7 bases lay outside the gene matches. CDR1 is SGDLS, CDR2 YYNGEE, per germline. CDR3 DNA: TGTGCCAGCAGCGGGATAGCGGGAGTGGACGGGGAGCTGTTTTTT. Translating gives CASSGIAGVDGELFF.

CDR3 protein: CASSSLRHGTSAYNEQFF. The CDR3 DNA reads TGTGCCAGTAGTTCCCTAAGACATGGGACTAGCGCGTATAATGAGCAGTTCTTC. This chain joins TRBV19 and TRBJ2-1, with 10 bases identical to TRBD2. From germline, CDR1 is LNHDA and CDR2 SQIVND (reference sequence). The CDR3 spans 18 residues. V dropped 5 bases and J dropped 7; count of bases not matched to a gene: 17.

In DNA, the CDR3 is TGCGCCAGCAGTTGGACAGGGCCTATTAATGCTTTCTTT. It yields the protein CASSWTGPINAFF. The chain links TRBV5-1 to TRBJ1-1; 8 bases line up with TRBD1. The ends lost 5 bases at V and 11 bases at J; junction bases unmatched: 11. Germline CDR1 reads SGHRS; CDR2 reads YFSETQ. This CDR3 is 13 amino acids long.

The V gene is TRBV6-5, the J gene TRBJ1-1; D gene uncertain. Per the germline V gene, CDR1 is MNHEY and CDR2 is SVGAGI. The length of the CDR3 is 14 residues. Trimming pared 8 bases from V and 1 base from J, leaving 14 bases between. CDR3 nucleotide sequence: TGTGCCAGCCGGGGAACACCCCGGAACACTGAAGCTTTCTTT. Amino acid sequence: CASRGTPRNTEAFF.

This clone has just one count. V usage is TRBV4-2 and J usage is TRBJ1-4, with TRBD1 as a possible D gene (5 bases). V lost 2 bases, J lost 0 bases, and 10 bases lay in between. Per germline, CDR1 LGHNA and CDR2 YNFKEQ. The CDR3 has 16 residues. The CDR3 DNA reads TGTGCCAGCAGCCAAAGCATCAGGGCAACTAATGAAAAACTGTTTTTT. Translation gives CASSQSIRATNEKLFF.

V usage is TRBV27 and J usage is TRBJ2-7, with no clear D. The germline CDR1 and CDR2 sequences are MNHEY and SMNVEV (reference sequence). Trimming removed 4 bases from V and 4 bases from J, with 14 bases in between. The CDR3 extends over 14 amino acids. CDR3 DNA sequence: TGTGCCAGCAGTTCATCCAATAGCCCGTACGAGCAGTACTTC. This gives the protein CASSSSNSPYEQYF.

This clone was detected many times. V and J are TRBV9 and TRBJ1-1; D uncertain. The CDR3 runs 18 residues. Trimming shortened V by 0 bases and J by 4 bases, and 22 bases separated the two germline ends. The germline CDR1 and CDR2 sequences are SGDLS and YYNGEE. The CDR3 is CASSVGARRARSVTEAFF. The CDR3 DNA is TGTGCCAGCAGCGTAGGGGCTAGGAGGGCACGGTCGGTCACTGAAGCTTTCTTT.

This clone was detected only once. This chain connects TRBV5-1 to TRBJ2-6, with a tentative D call TRBD2 (7 bases). This CDR3 is built from 18 residues. Trimming cost V 3 bases and J 0 bases, with 16 bases left between them. Germline-derived CDR1 and CDR2 are SGHRS and YFSETQ. CDR3 in DNA: TGCGCCAGCAGCTCCATTAGGGGGGGGCTCTCTGGGGCCAACGTCCTGACTTTC. Protein: CASSSIRGGLSGANVLTF. Full variable domain (rest looked up from reference TRBV5-1 and TRBJ2-6): KAGVTQTPRYLIKTRGQQVTLSCSPISGHRSVSWYQQTPGQGLQFLFEYFSETQRNKGNFPGRFSGRQFSNSRSEMNVSTLELGDSALYLCASSSIRGGLSGANVLTFGAGSRLTVL.

This chain joins TRBV19 and TRBJ2-4; maybe TRBD1 (5 bases). The V gene's germline CDR1 is LNHDA and CDR2 SQIVND (reference sequence). The CDR3 totals 15 residues. Trimming stripped 4 bases from V and 1 base from J, with 11 bases between. Here the CDR3 reads CASSNGPGAKNIQYF. The CDR3 DNA follows: TGTGCCAGTAGTAACGGACCAGGGGCCAAAAACATTCAGTACTTC. The full variable domain, with the rest looked up from reference TRBV19 and TRBJ2-4, is DGGITQSPKYLFRKEGQNVTLSCEQNLNHDAMYWYRQDPGQGLRLIYYSQIVNDFQKGDIAEGYSVSREKKESFPLTVTSAQKNPTAFYLCASSNGPGAKNIQYFGAGTRLSVL.

This clone was observed once. This sequence joins TRBV7-9 and TRBJ1-6, with D perhaps matching TRBD1 (5 bases). The germline CDR1 and CDR2 sequences are SEHNR and FQNEAQ (reference sequence). The germline V and J ends were trimmed by 1 base and 0 bases, with 7 bases remaining between them. This CDR3 region has 16 residues. DNA of the CDR3: TGTGCCAGCAGCTTAGAGGGGTACTCCTATAATTCACCCCTCCACTTT. The encoded protein is CASSLEGYSYNSPLHF.

V is TRBV11-2 and J is TRBJ1-2, with 8 nucleotides matching TRBD1. In germline, CDR1 is SGHAT, CDR2 FQNNGV. CDR3 length: 16 residues. Trimming took 5 bases from V and 8 from J; bases not matched to a gene: 16. The CDR3 DNA sequence: TGTGCCAGCAGCACCGTCGAATGGGACAGGCTCTCGGGCTACACCTTC. Its translation is CASSTVEWDRLSGYTF.

This chain connects TRBV7-9 to TRBJ2-5; 11 bases are shared with TRBD2. The V gene's germline CDR1 is SEHNR and CDR2 FQNEAQ (reference sequence). Germline trimming cut 5 bases from V and 2 bases from J; bases unmatched to any gene: 7. The CDR3 loop spans 16 amino acids. Here the CDR3 DNA reads TGTGCCAGCAGCCGTACGGGACTAGCGGCACAAGAGACCCAGTACTTC. Its protein product is CASSRTGLAAQETQYF.

This chain uses TRBV5-4 with TRBJ2-7, with TRBD2 matching over 14 bases. Germline V gives CDR1 SGHNT, CDR2 YYREEE (reference sequence). This CDR3 is built from 17 residues. The J segment lost 5 bases and the V segment lost 4 bases, leaving 11 bases of the junction unmatched. CDR3 in DNA: TGTGCCAGCAGCCCGACTAGCGGGAGGGCTCATGAGGACGAGCAGTACTTC. Its protein product is CASSPTSGRAHEDEQYF.

The chain carries TRBV6-5 and TRBJ1-2; D unresolved. Trimming removed 8 bases from V and 5 bases from J, with 12 bases in between. This CDR3 has 12 residues. CDR1 and CDR2 (germline): MNHEY, SVGAGI. The CDR3 loop is CASAPFGYGYTF. CDR3 in DNA: TGTGCCAGCGCCCCTTTCGGGTATGGCTACACCTTC.

The chain is built from TRBV2 and TRBJ2-7; 13 nucleotides line up with TRBD2. Germline V gene data show CDR1 as SNHLY and CDR2 as FYNNEI. J gave up 5 bases and V 5 bases, and 12 bases lay outside the gene matches. The CDR3 has 17 residues. The CDR3 coding sequence is TGTGCCAGCAGTCCCAGAATCGGACTAGCGGGAGTAAACGAGCAGTACGTC. Translation gives CASSPRIGLAGVNEQYV.

V is TRBV15 and J is TRBJ1-2; weak D call: TRBD1 (6 bases). Trimming took off 5 bases at V and 5 bases at J, with 9 bases between the two ends. The CDR3 extends over 12 amino acids. CDR1 and CDR2 from the germline V gene are LNHNV and YYDKDF (reference sequence). Written as DNA, the CDR3 is TGTGCCACCAGCTCCCAGGGGTATGGCTACACCTTC. This encodes CATSSQGYGYTF.

The V and J genes are TRBV5-6 and TRBJ2-7, with 11 bases aligning to TRBD1. CDR1 and CDR2 (germline): SGHDT, YYEEEE. The CDR3 covers 14 residues. After removal of 3 bases from V and 4 bases from J, the junction contained 3 bases not matched to a gene. The CDR3 nucleotides read TGTGCCAGCAGCTGGGACAGGGGGGCTTACGAGCAGTACGTC. Translation: CASSWDRGAYEQYV.

The chain is built from TRBV15 and TRBJ1-2; D perhaps matches TRBD1 (6 bases). The CDR3 has 15 amino acids. Germline assignment: CDR1 LNHNV and CDR2 YYDKDF (reference sequence). Trimming stripped 6 bases from V and 6 bases from J, with 20 bases between. DNA of the CDR3: TGTGCCACCAGGGCACCAGAACCCGCAGGGGATGGCTACACCTTC. Protein sequence: CATRAPEPAGDGYTF.

This chain connects TRBV24-1 to TRBJ2-3, with TRBD2 as a possible D gene (5 bases). CDR1 and CDR2 from the germline V gene are KGHDR and SFDVKD. The V end was cut by 4 bases, the J end by 2 bases, with 15 bases between. This CDR3 spans 16 amino acids. This chain's CDR3 is CATSDPTGKDTDTQYF. The CDR3 DNA sequence: TGTGCCACCAGTGACCCGACGGGAAAGGACACAGATACGCAGTATTTT.

This clone was observed once. V gene TRBV2 combines with J gene TRBJ1-2, with 9 bases aligning to TRBD1. CDR3 length: 14 amino acids. With 9 bases clipped from V and 8 bases from J, the junction kept 13 bases outside the gene matches. The germline gives CDR1 SNHLY, CDR2 FYNNEI. The CDR3 is CASTRDRVGIGYTF. The CDR3 nucleotides are TGTGCCAGTACGAGGGACAGGGTTGGAATAGGCTACACCTTC.

This clone has a single count. V is TRBV9 and J is TRBJ1-2; weak D call: TRBD1 (6 bases). The V end lost 3 bases, the J end lost 7 bases, and 16 bases lay between the germline ends. The CDR3 length is 14 residues. Germline V gene data show CDR1 as SGDLS and CDR2 as YYNGEE. The CDR3 protein is CASSAGQLGSGYTF. Here the CDR3 DNA reads TGTGCCAGCAGCGCCGGACAGCTAGGGAGTGGCTACACCTTC. Together with reference TRBV9 and TRBJ1-2, the CDR3 gives the full variable domain: DSGVTQTPKHLITATGQRVTLRCSPRSGDLSVYWYQQSLDQGLQFLIQYYNGEERAKGNILERFSAQQFPDLHSELNLSSLELGDSALYFCASSAGQLGSGYTFGSGTRLTVV.

J is TRBJ2-2 and V is TRBV4-2; 10 nucleotides line up with TRBD2. The CDR3 runs to 18 residues. In germline, CDR1 is LGHNA, CDR2 YNFKEQ. Trimming at V came to 0 bases and at J to 4 bases, leaving 8 bases not matched to a gene. Here the CDR3 DNA reads TGTGCCAGCAGCCAAGAACTAGCGGGATCAGGGAGCACCGGGGAGCTGTTTTTT. This encodes CASSQELAGSGSTGELFF.